The rows below give T cell receptor beta chains drawn from one sample of a study of beta chain features in type 1 diabetes. Clones were read by immunoSEQ multiplex PCR, and TCRdb kept only the in-frame ones, dropping some. The sample holds 130,000 to 150,000 clones, 6.9% seen once. Sequenced sample: central memory CD4+ T cells from blood. The receptors stem from a woman under 40 in good health. CDR3s include the opening cysteine and the closing phenylalanine or tryptophan. The order of the fields is clone size, V gene, J gene, CDR3 protein. Some rows mark clone size as missing; the rest say once, few, many or name a class of expanded clone.

-,TRBV7-9,TRBJ2-1,CASSLVRDRPYNEQFF
-,TRBV4-2,TRBJ1-5,CASSQEGGGVSNQPQHF
many,TRBV30,TRBJ2-7,CAWSRLAGPLGF
many,TRBV7-2,TRBJ2-1,CASSRDTNYNEQFF
-,TRBV5-1,TRBJ2-5,CASSLTGTAEETQYF
few,TRBV29-1,TRBJ2-3,CSVLAAGKSTDTQYF
many,TRBV5-1,TRBJ2-5,CASRGLAGQETQYF
-,TRBV6-1,TRBJ2-5,CASCSSAQETQYF
many,TRBV5-1,TRBJ2-5,CASSTRTGGNLETQYF
few,TRBV6-1,TRBJ1-2,CASSLNQGNYGYTF
-,TRBV5-1,TRBJ1-1,CASSLAVRGSEAFF
few,TRBV7-3,TRBJ2-1,CASSPRQDNEQFF
many,TRBV5-1,TRBJ1-2,CASSLSVQEGYTF
few,TRBV30,TRBJ1-1,CAWVMNTEAFF
few,TRBV29-1,TRBJ2-1,CSVGTSNEQFF
few,TRBV7-9,TRBJ2-7,CASSLDTGTSYEQYF
-,TRBV29-1,TRBJ2-1,CSASPGQGTLAGDNEQFF
few,TRBV29-1,TRBJ1-4,CSVEGAGGEKLFF
-,TRBV18,TRBJ2-6,CASSPQQGADYSGANVLTF
-,TRBV21-1,TRBJ1-2,CASSKELEGPDNYGYTF
-,TRBV28,TRBJ2-1,CASSSAGNEQFF
many,TRBV29-1,TRBJ2-1,CSVDPSSGSYNEQFF
-,TRBV18,TRBJ1-1,CASSPYGGDTEAFF
few,TRBV28,TRBJ1-1,CASSRRGAVTEAFF
-,TRBV7-6,TRBJ2-4,CASSLAGQGEFSAKNIQYF
-,TRBV11-1,TRBJ1-2,CASNLQTGNYGYTF
many,TRBV28,TRBJ1-2,CASRTTGYGYTF
many,TRBV6-5,TRBJ2-1,CASSYRGDQGNEQFF
few,TRBV6-5,TRBJ2-5,CASSFQTSGTETQYF
once,TRBV5-6,TRBJ2-7,CASRASGSPSEQYF
-,TRBV5-6,TRBJ2-3,CASTLGVTFSDTQYF
-,TRBV5-1,TRBJ2-1,CASSPILWTSGLKHEQFF
few,TRBV4-1,TRBJ2-3,CASSQDYLSGTDTQYF
-,TRBV6-6,TRBJ2-7,CASSLQGFHEQYF
-,TRBV28,TRBJ2-2,CASSTTSGGTGELFF
-,TRBV19,TRBJ2-5,CASSINGQETQYF
-,TRBV19,TRBJ2-3,CASSETSGRQDTQYF
few,TRBV18,TRBJ1-2,CASSQGGNYGYTF
few,TRBV5-1,TRBJ2-1,CASSASPGGPLYNEQFF
few,TRBV19,TRBJ2-7,CASSKYRGRGNYEQYF
-,TRBV7-9,TRBJ2-3,CASSLNSGSTDTQYF
-,TRBV30,TRBJ2-6,CACGGAGANVLTF
-,TRBV27,TRBJ2-1,CASSYRGQRGEQFF
-,TRBV2,TRBJ2-1,CASSGPGLAGYNEQFF
-,TRBV5-1,TRBJ2-5,CASSRGQGPSQETQYF
many,TRBV7-2,TRBJ2-1,CASSLATSGWGNEQFF
many,TRBV7-2,TRBJ2-2,CASSWTSGTTGELFF